This is a list of T cell receptor beta chains from one sample in a study of memory CD4+ T cells and cytomegalovirus serostatus. The assay was immunoSEQ multiplex PCR, and TCRdb's table has in-frame clones only and misses some. The profile shows tens of thousands of clones, 76% of them singletons. The material sequenced was memory CD4+ T cells from blood. Source of these receptors: an adult in good health and CMV-seronegative. Both conserved end residues are part of each CDR3. The order of the fields is J gene, V gene, D gene, clone size, CDR3 protein, CDR3 DNA. A D gene is named only where the DNA matches it firmly. Rows may omit the clone size; those that give it use once, few, many or a size class.

TRBJ1-1 | TRBV9 | . | few | CASSVTHMNTEAFF | TGTGCCAGCAGCGTAACGCACATGAACACTGAAGCTTTCTTT
TRBJ2-6 | TRBV18 | TRBD2 | once | CASSLRQSGNSGANVLTF | TGTGCCAGCTCACTGCGACAGAGCGGGAACTCTGGGGCCAACGTCCTGACTTTC
TRBJ1-6 | TRBV6-5 | . | few | CASSYSGQLSPLHF | TGTGCCAGCAGTTACTCTGGTCAACTATCACCCCTCCACTTT
TRBJ2-5 | TRBV4-3 | . | . | CASSTLTGVETQYF | TGCGCCAGCAGCACCCTGACAGGAGTAGAGACCCAGTACTTC
TRBJ1-1 | TRBV18 | . | . | CASSRGPDTEAFF | TGTGCCAGCTCTCGGGGCCCGGACACTGAAGCTTTCTTT
TRBJ2-5 | TRBV27 | . | . | CASTKTQYF | TGTGCCAGCACCAAGACCCAGTACTTC
TRBJ2-1 | TRBV29-1 | . | . | CSVSSGSSSYNEQFF | TGCAGCGTGTCCAGCGGTTCTAGCTCCTACAATGAGCAGTTCTTC
TRBJ2-1 | TRBV2 | TRBD2 | once | CASSDWSSGLYNEQFF | TGTGCCAGCAGTGATTGGTCTAGCGGACTCTACAATGAGCAGTTCTTC
TRBJ1-2 | TRBV18 | . | . | CASSPPGGPNYGYTF | TGTGCCAGCTCACCACCTGGGGGGCCTAACTATGGCTACACCTTC
TRBJ2-5 | TRBV7-2 | TRBD2 | once | CASSRKGLAGAGTQYF | TGTGCCAGCAGTCGGAAGGGACTAGCGGGCGCAGGGACCCAGTACTTC
TRBJ1-3 | TRBV4-3 | . | few | CASSQDPTGGNTIYF | TGCGCCAGCAGCCAAGATCCGACAGGCGGAAACACCATATATTTT
TRBJ2-3 | TRBV9 | . | . | CASSVTGTPSTDTQYF | TGTGCCAGCAGCGTGACCGGGACGCCTAGCACAGATACGCAGTATTTT
TRBJ1-1 | TRBV6-5 | . | few | CASSSGQRMNTEAFF | TGTGCCAGCAGTTCGGGACAAAGAATGAACACTGAAGCTTTCTTT
TRBJ2-2 | TRBV2 | . | . | CASERQASTGELFF | TGTGCCAGCGAAAGGCAAGCGAGCACCGGGGAGCTGTTTTTT
TRBJ1-3 | TRBV30 | . | once | CAWSVQVSGNTIYF | TGTGCCTGGAGTGTACAAGTCTCTGGAAACACCATATATTTT
TRBJ2-4 | TRBV7-8 | TRBD1 | . | CASSLGVGGQGLNIQYF | TGTGCCAGCAGCTTAGGAGTAGGGGGACAGGGGTTAAACATTCAGTACTTC
TRBJ2-7 | TRBV4-2 | . | . | CASSQAVQGYEQYF | TGTGCCAGCAGCCAAGCCGTTCAGGGATACGAGCAGTACTTC
TRBJ2-3 | TRBV6-1 | . | few | CASSEESRGYITDTQYF | TGTGCCAGCAGTGAAGAGTCCCGGGGCTATATCACAGATACGCAGTATTTT
TRBJ2-7 | TRBV5-5 | . | . | CASSLKSGTLTYEQYF | TGTGCCAGCAGCTTAAAATCTGGAACCCTCACCTACGAGCAGTACTTC
TRBJ1-3 | TRBV13 | . | . | CASSLYVSSGNTIYF | TGTGCCAGCAGCTTATATGTCTCGTCTGGAAACACCATATATTTT
TRBJ2-1 | TRBV27 | TRBD2 | . | CASSFRPTYSGEAYNEQFF | TGTGCCAGCAGTTTCCGTCCCACCTATAGCGGGGAGGCCTACAATGAGCAGTTCTTC
TRBJ2-4 | TRBV6-1 | . | . | CASSRGGGVKNIQYF | TGTGCCAGCAGCCGAGGAGGTGGAGTCAAAAACATTCAGTACTTC
TRBJ1-5 | TRBV19 | . | . | CASSIPGLSNQPQHF | TGTGCCAGTAGTATCCCAGGGTTGAGCAATCAGCCCCAGCATTTT
TRBJ2-5 | TRBV7-3 | TRBD2 | . | CASSVSGGETQYF | TGTGCCAGCAGCGTTAGCGGGGGAGAGACCCAGTACTTC
TRBJ2-5 | TRBV27 | TRBD2 | . | CASSLGRAGALETQYF | TGTGCCAGCAGTTTAGGGAGGGCGGGAGCGTTGGAGACCCAGTACTTC
TRBJ2-6 | TRBV14 | TRBD1 | . | CASSPEIRTGSSGANVLTF | TGTGCCAGCAGCCCAGAGATAAGGACAGGTTCCTCTGGGGCCAACGTCCTGACTTTC